The rows below give T cell receptor beta chains drawn from one sample of a study of shared clonotypes between healthy human individuals. Produced via immunoSEQ multiplex PCR; TCRdb's table is partial and in-frame only. The data show about 1.5 million clones, approximately 96% seen once. Sequenced: naive CD4+ T cells sorted from blood. The receptors originated from a man under 40 in good health. CDR3s include the opening cysteine and the closing phenylalanine or tryptophan. D genes are given only for firm matches. The listing skips clone size in some rows; elsewhere it reads once, few, many or a size class.

j_call: TRBJ2-1
d_call: TRBD2
v_call: TRBV2
clone_size: .
cdr3_aa: CASSELAGREQFF
cdr3_nt: TGTGCCAGCAGTGAACTAGCGGGACGCGAGCAGTTCTTC

j_call: TRBJ2-7
d_call: .
v_call: TRBV27
clone_size: .
cdr3_aa: CASSPCSYEQYF
cdr3_nt: TGTGCCAGCAGCCCCTGCTCCTACGAGCAGTACTTC

j_call: TRBJ2-7
d_call: .
v_call: TRBV28
clone_size: once
cdr3_aa: CASSLRRPYEQYF
cdr3_nt: TGTGCCAGCAGTCTTCGCAGGCCCTACGAGCAGTACTTC

j_call: TRBJ1-1
d_call: .
v_call: TRBV7-2
clone_size: .
cdr3_aa: CASSLWSGGNTEAFF
cdr3_nt: TGTGCCAGCAGCTTATGGAGCGGAGGCAACACTGAAGCTTTCTTT

j_call: TRBJ2-2
d_call: .
v_call: TRBV30
clone_size: .
cdr3_aa: CAWSASVNTGELFF
cdr3_nt: TGTGCCTGGAGTGCTAGCGTCAACACCGGGGAGCTGTTTTTT

j_call: TRBJ1-1
d_call: TRBD1
v_call: TRBV7-3
clone_size: .
cdr3_aa: CASSTGGNTEAFF
cdr3_nt: TGTGCCAGCAGCACAGGGGGTAACACTGAAGCTTTCTTT

j_call: TRBJ2-7
d_call: .
v_call: TRBV7-8
clone_size: few
cdr3_aa: CASSLQGDIIYEQYF
cdr3_nt: TGTGCCAGCAGCTTACAGGGAGATATAATCTACGAGCAGTACTTC

j_call: TRBJ2-1
d_call: .
v_call: TRBV29-1
clone_size: .
cdr3_aa: CSVSTGINEQFF
cdr3_nt: TGCAGCGTCTCCACAGGGATCAATGAGCAGTTCTTC

j_call: TRBJ2-2
d_call: .
v_call: TRBV5-1
clone_size: .
cdr3_aa: CASNLGGQWTGELFF
cdr3_nt: TGCGCCAGCAACCTGGGCGGGCAGTGGACCGGGGAGCTGTTTTTT

j_call: TRBJ1-4
d_call: .
v_call: TRBV28
clone_size: .
cdr3_aa: CASSHRFQPEKLFF
cdr3_nt: TGTGCCAGCAGTCATAGGTTTCAACCAGAAAAACTGTTTTTT

j_call: TRBJ2-7
d_call: .
v_call: TRBV7-6
clone_size: .
cdr3_aa: CASSPYSGRGRTYEQYF
cdr3_nt: TGTGCCAGCAGCCCTTACTCAGGGAGAGGTAGGACCTACGAGCAGTACTTC

j_call: TRBJ2-1
d_call: .
v_call: TRBV14
clone_size: .
cdr3_aa: CASSQELTGISYNEQFF
cdr3_nt: TGTGCCAGCAGCCAGGAGCTAACGGGAATCTCCTACAATGAGCAGTTCTTC

j_call: TRBJ2-1
d_call: .
v_call: TRBV18
clone_size: .
cdr3_aa: CASSLRGALQTGNNEQFF
cdr3_nt: TGTGCCAGCTCATTGAGGGGGGCCCTGCAGACCGGAAACAATGAGCAGTTCTTC

j_call: TRBJ1-1
d_call: .
v_call: TRBV2
clone_size: .
cdr3_aa: CASVRDGNTEAFF
cdr3_nt: TGTGCCAGCGTCAGGGACGGGAACACTGAAGCTTTCTTT

j_call: TRBJ2-1
d_call: TRBD2
v_call: TRBV11-3
clone_size: .
cdr3_aa: CASSLDFAGEKQFF
cdr3_nt: TGTGCCAGCAGCTTAGATTTTGCGGGGGAGAAGCAGTTCTTC

j_call: TRBJ2-1
d_call: .
v_call: TRBV7-9
clone_size: once
cdr3_aa: CASSPWTGARSDYNEQFF
cdr3_nt: TGTGCCAGCAGCCCCTGGACGGGAGCTAGATCGGACTACAATGAGCAGTTCTTC

j_call: TRBJ2-2
d_call: .
v_call: TRBV5-1
clone_size: .
cdr3_aa: CASSLEAQWAGELFF
cdr3_nt: TGCGCCAGCAGCTTGGAGGCCCAGTGGGCCGGGGAGCTGTTTTTT

j_call: TRBJ1-1
d_call: TRBD1
v_call: TRBV25-1
clone_size: .
cdr3_aa: CASSIGQAYAEAFF
cdr3_nt: TGTGCCAGCAGTATCGGACAGGCTTACGCTGAAGCTTTCTTT

j_call: TRBJ2-5
d_call: TRBD1
v_call: TRBV29-1
clone_size: .
cdr3_aa: CSTLAGGEETQYF
cdr3_nt: TGCAGTACCTTAGCAGGGGGCGAAGAGACCCAGTACTTC

j_call: TRBJ1-2
d_call: TRBD1
v_call: TRBV6-1
clone_size: .
cdr3_aa: CASSENRGDYGYTF
cdr3_nt: TGTGCCAGCAGTGAAAACAGGGGGGACTATGGCTACACCTTC

j_call: TRBJ2-7
d_call: .
v_call: TRBV6-5
clone_size: .
cdr3_aa: CASSLRDRWDYEQYF
cdr3_nt: TGTGCCAGCAGTTTAAGAGACAGGTGGGACTACGAGCAGTACTTC

j_call: TRBJ2-2
d_call: TRBD1
v_call: TRBV19
clone_size: .
cdr3_aa: CASSIRGQGNTGELFF
cdr3_nt: TGTGCCAGTAGTATACGGGGACAGGGGAACACCGGGGAGCTGTTTTTT

j_call: TRBJ2-1
d_call: TRBD2
v_call: TRBV27
clone_size: .
cdr3_aa: CASSLAGVYNEQFF
cdr3_nt: TGTGCCAGCAGTTTAGCGGGAGTGTACAATGAGCAGTTCTTC

j_call: TRBJ2-7
d_call: .
v_call: TRBV6-1
clone_size: few
cdr3_aa: CASATGSSYEQYF
cdr3_nt: TGTGCCAGCGCAACGGGTTCCTCCTACGAGCAGTACTTC

j_call: TRBJ2-1
d_call: .
v_call: TRBV5-6
clone_size: .
cdr3_aa: CASSLYQGLSYNEQFF
cdr3_nt: TGTGCCAGCAGCTTGTATCAGGGGCTTTCTTACAATGAGCAGTTCTTC

j_call: TRBJ2-1
d_call: .
v_call: TRBV27
clone_size: .
cdr3_aa: CASSSRWASSYNEQFF
cdr3_nt: TGTGCCAGCAGCTCTAGGTGGGCGAGCTCCTACAATGAGCAGTTCTTC

j_call: TRBJ2-1
d_call: .
v_call: TRBV27
clone_size: .
cdr3_aa: CASSFGFSASGSYEQFF
cdr3_nt: TGTGCCAGCAGTTTTGGTTTTTCGGCTAGTGGGAGCTATGAGCAGTTCTTC

j_call: TRBJ2-4
d_call: .
v_call: TRBV19
clone_size: .
cdr3_aa: CASAGIAQNIQYF
cdr3_nt: TGTGCCAGTGCGGGAATAGCCCAAAACATTCAGTACTTC